Following are 18 T cell receptor beta chains from one sample sequenced in a study of identical twins. TCRdb reprocessed the 5' RACE reads via MiXCR and lists one record per CDR3 protein. Among roughly 490,000 distinct CDR3 sequences, roughly an eighth were seen once, and the ten largest hold approximately 0.98%. The sample was also reused in another study, on yellow fever vaccine responses in identical twins.

The specimen was CD4+ T cells sorted from blood. The receptors shown here come from a woman between 18 and 29 years old in good health.

This clonotype was seen more than once but under ten times. This rearrangement joins TRBV5-1 to TRBJ1-6; tentative D call: TRBD1 (6 bases). V lost 7 bases and J lost 6, with 20 bases in between. The germline gives CDR1 SGHRS, CDR2 YFSETQ. The CDR3 spans 16 residues. The CDR3 nucleotides read TGCGCCAGCGGACCTGGTACAGGGAGACCTAATTCACCCCTCCACTTT. Encoded protein: CASGPGTGRPNSPLHF.

This clonotype showed up just a few times. The gene calls are TRBV29-1 and TRBJ2-7; TRBD2 agrees at 9 bases. Germline CDR1 is SQVTM and CDR2 is ANQGSEA. J gave up 0 bases and V 0 bases, and 3 bases lay outside the gene matches. CDR3 length equals 15 residues. The CDR3 DNA reads TGCAGCGTTGAAGATCCTAGCGGGATCTCCTACGAGCAGTACTTC. Translation gives CSVEDPSGISYEQYF.

The sample holds a few counts of this clonotype. The chain recombines TRBV5-1 with TRBJ2-3, with a possible D match to TRBD2 (6 bases). Between the trimmed V and J ends, which lost 4 bases and 1 base, there was a span of 16 bases. The CDR3 covers 16 residues. Germline V gives CDR1 SGHRS, CDR2 YFSETQ. CDR3 amino acids: CASSLLRQRGTDTQYF. CDR3 coding DNA: TGCGCCAGCAGCCTCTTACGGCAGCGGGGCACAGATACGCAGTATTTT.

The chain couples TRBV9 to TRBJ2-1; tentatively, D is TRBD2 (7 bases). Germline V gene sequence: CDR1 SGDLS, CDR2 YYNGEE. The CDR3 loop spans 16 amino acids. Trimming cost V 4 bases and J 10 bases, with 24 bases left between them. In DNA, the CDR3 is TGTGCCAGCAGCTCTACTACGACTAGTAAGGGGGGGGAGCAGTTCTTC. Translation: CASSSTTTSKGGEQFF.

The rearrangement links TRBV3-1 to TRBJ1-2, with D hard to call. Between the trimmed V and J ends, which lost 1 base and 8 bases, there was a span of 14 bases. CDR1 is LGHDT and CDR2 is YNNKEL in the germline V gene (reference sequence). This CDR3 contains 14 residues. CDR3 loop: CASSQGEGSYGYTF. The CDR3 nucleotides read TGTGCCAGCAGCCAAGGTGAAGGGTCGTACGGCTACACCTTC.

The chain joins TRBV18 to TRBJ1-5; D is perhaps TRBD1 (5 bases). The length of the CDR3 is 15 residues. Germline CDR1 reads KGHSH; CDR2 reads LQKENI. Trimming shortened V by 1 base and J by 7 bases, and 14 bases separated the two germline ends. CDR3 bases: TGTGCCAGCTCACCACTCAGAGACAGTGGACAGCCCCAGCATTTT. Translation gives CASSPLRDSGQPQHF. Full variable domain (outside the CDR3, taken from reference TRBV18 and TRBJ1-5): NAGVMQNPRHLVRRRGQEARLRCSPMKGHSHVYWYRQLPEEGLKFMVYLQKENIIDESGMPKERFSAEFPKEGPSILRIQQVVRGDSAAYFCASSPLRDSGQPQHFGDGTRLSIL.

This clonotype was seen ten or more times. V gene TRBV24-1 combines with J gene TRBJ2-5; TRBD2 aligns across 12 bases. Losses at the gene ends were 4 bases for V and 4 bases for J; bases not matched to a gene: 12. The germline V gene has CDR1 KGHDR and CDR2 SFDVKD. The CDR3 runs 18 residues. The CDR3 loop reads CATSDPTGLAGLGETQYF. The CDR3 nucleotides are TGTGCCACCAGTGACCCGACTGGACTAGCGGGGTTGGGAGAGACCCAGTACTTC.

The V call is TRBV12-3 or TRBV12-4, the J call TRBJ2-6; D is unclear. V lost 0 bases to trimming and J lost 0 bases, with 6 bases between them. This CDR3 has 16 residues. In DNA, the CDR3 is TGTGCCAGCAGTTTAGCCCGGAGCTCTGGGGCCAACGTCCTGACTTTC. This translates into CASSLARSSGANVLTF.

The rearrangement uses TRBV11-2 and TRBJ2-1; a weak D match, TRBD2 (6 bases). The germline CDR1 and CDR2 sequences are SGHAT and FQNNGV. V lost 4 bases and J 2 bases, leaving 18 bases between the germline ends. CDR3 length: 17 amino acids. The CDR3 sequence is CASSSIPSSAPYNEQFF. The CDR3 DNA follows: TGTGCCAGCAGCTCCATACCATCTAGCGCGCCCTACAATGAGCAGTTCTTC. The full variable domain, rest sourced from reference TRBV11-2 and TRBJ2-1, is EAGVAQSPRYKIIEKRQSVAFWCNPISGHATLYWYQQILGQGPKLLIQFQNNGVVDDSQLPKDRFSAERLKGVDSTLKIQPAKLEDSAVYLCASSSIPSSAPYNEQFFGPGTRLTVL.

This rearrangement joins TRBV5-1 to TRBJ1-2; D possibly corresponds to TRBD1 (5 bases). The CDR3 covers 11 residues. Germline CDR1 is SGHRS and CDR2 is YFSETQ. V was pared by 7 bases and J by 8 bases, with 12 bases between. This CDR3 reads CASEAGNGYTF. Here the CDR3 DNA reads TGCGCCAGCGAGGCAGGGAACGGCTACACCTTC.

This clonotype was counted at least ten times. The junction shows a germline mismatch at one end, possibly a read error. The chain joins TRBV7-7 to TRBJ2-5; tentatively, D is TRBD1 (5 bases). There are 14 residues in the CDR3. Looked up from germline, CDR1 is SSHAT and CDR2 is FNYEAQ (reference sequence). CDR3 loop: CASSSDRGRETQYF. DNA of the CDR3: TGTGCTAGCAGCTCCGACAGAGGTCGGGAGACCCAGTACTTC.

This clonotype was seen ten or more times. V and J are TRBV9 and TRBJ2-1; tentatively, D is TRBD1 (7 bases). CDR1 and CDR2 (germline): SGDLS, YYNGEE. The germline V and J ends were trimmed by 0 bases and 6 bases, with 10 bases remaining between them. CDR3 length: 14 amino acids. The CDR3 coding sequence is TGTGCCAGCAGCGTAGAGGAGGGGGCCAATGAGCAGTTCTTC. Residues: CASSVEEGANEQFF.

This clonotype has more than one count but fewer than ten. This chain links TRBV5-1 with TRBJ2-5; 11 positions match TRBD2. This CDR3 is built from 18 residues. Germline V lookup: CDR1 SGHRS, CDR2 YFSETQ. The V and J ends lost 1 base and 3 bases, in that order; junction bases with no gene match: 11. This chain's CDR3 is CASSLLGARGLAEETQYF. The CDR3 DNA reads TGCGCCAGCAGCTTGTTGGGCGCTCGGGGACTAGCGGAAGAGACCCAGTACTTC. Complete variable domain (other parts from reference TRBV5-1 and TRBJ2-5): KAGVTQTPRYLIKTRGQQVTLSCSPISGHRSVSWYQQTPGQGLQFLFEYFSETQRNKGNFPGRFSGRQFSNSRSEMNVSTLELGDSALYLCASSLLGARGLAEETQYFGPGTRLLVL.

The chain employs TRBV7-9 and TRBJ2-5, with 13 bases identical to TRBD2. The ends lost 5 bases at V and 4 bases at J; junction bases unmatched: 10. The CDR3 consists of 17 residues. Germline loops: CDR1 SEHNR, CDR2 FQNEAQ (reference sequence). CDR3 sequence (DNA): TGTGCCAGCAGCCCCCAAGGGACTAGCGGGATCCCAGAGACCCAGTACTTC. It is translated as CASSPQGTSGIPETQYF.

This clonotype was detected ten times or more. V is TRBV7-2 and J is TRBJ2-3; possible D gene TRBD2, 6 bases. The germline V gene has CDR1 SGHTA and CDR2 FQGNSA. V was cut by 7 bases and J by 9 bases, with 14 bases left in between. This CDR3 region has 12 residues. The CDR3 nucleotides read TGTGCCAGCACCTCTACGGGGGACACGCAGTATTTT. Protein: CASTSTGDTQYF. Filled out from reference TRBV7-2 and TRBJ2-3, the complete variable domain reads GAGVSQSPSNKVTEKGKDVELRCDPISGHTALYWYRQSLGQGLEFLIYFQGNSAPDKSGLPSDRFSAERTGGSVSTLTIQRTQQEDSAVYLCASTSTGDTQYFGPGTRLTVL.

J is TRBJ2-7 and V is TRBV4-1; 10 positions match TRBD1. The V gene end was trimmed by 2 bases and the J gene end by 7 bases; junction bases not matched to a gene: 8. CDR3 length: 15 amino acids. Per germline, CDR1 MGHRA and CDR2 YSYEKL. Written as DNA, the CDR3 is TGCGCCAGCAGCCAATCCGGGACAGGGGCTGAGGAGCAGTACTTC. It codes for CASSQSGTGAEEQYF.

The V and J genes are TRBV3-1 and TRBJ2-1; 8 nucleotides agree with TRBD1. Per germline, CDR1 LGHDT and CDR2 YNNKEL (reference sequence). J was trimmed by 5 bases and V by 4 bases; bases with no gene match: 7. The CDR3 runs 15 residues. CDR3 in DNA: TGTGCCAGCAGCCCAACAGGGGGTAGGGACAATGAGCAGTTCTTC. Its protein is CASSPTGGRDNEQFF.

The count of this clonotype is one. The CDR3: CASSAPPLAGGIDEQFF. The CDR3 nucleotides are TGTGCCAGCAGTGCACCTCCCCTAGCGGGGGGCATAGATGAGCAGTTCTTC. The chain uses TRBV2 and TRBJ2-1; 11 bases match TRBD2. With V trimmed by 4 bases and J by 8 bases, 13 bases remained unmatched. The CDR3 extends over 17 amino acids. Germline CDR1 and CDR2: SNHLY and FYNNEI.